The 19 T cell receptor beta chains below come from one sample, sequenced in a study of cytomegalovirus exposure and HLA in healthy donors. Assay: immunoSEQ multiplex PCR; the TCRdb copy retains only in-frame clones and omits some. This table has about 260,000 clones, less than 95% appearing once. The sample comprised PBMCs. The origin of the receptors is a woman aged 30 to 39 in good health and CMV-seronegative.

This sequence joins TRBV4-2 and TRBJ2-1; TRBD1 might be the D (6 bases). V was shortened by 0 bases and J by 8 bases, with 11 bases between the two germline ends. CDR3 size: 14 residues. Germline CDR1 LGHNA, CDR2 YNFKEQ. Written as DNA, the CDR3 is TGTGCCAGCAGCCAAGATAGTGGGGGCGATGAGCAGTTCTTC. It encodes CASSQDSGGDEQFF.

This chain links TRBV2 with TRBJ2-7, with TRBD2 matching over 16 bases. The V gene's germline CDR1 is SNHLY and CDR2 FYNNEI. This CDR3 has 17 residues. Trimming removed 6 bases from V and 3 bases from J; junction bases left unmatched: 8. The CDR3 bases are TGTGCCAGCAGCTCCGGGACTAGCGGGAGGGGGGGCTACGAGCAGTACTTC. It yields the protein CASSSGTSGRGGYEQYF.

This chain links TRBV7-2 with TRBJ2-7; 8 nucleotides agree with TRBD2. CDR3 length equals 15 residues. V was pared by 4 bases and J by 0 bases, with 5 bases of the junction left unmatched. Germline loops: CDR1 SGHTA, CDR2 FQGNSA. The CDR3: CASSSVSGSSYEQYF. The CDR3 coding sequence is TGTGCCAGCAGCTCTGTGAGCGGGAGCTCCTACGAGCAGTACTTC.

The CDR3 region has the DNA TGTGCCAGCAGTCCGATACCGGGACAGGGAGGCAGCAATCAGCCCCAGCATTTT. Protein: CASSPIPGQGGSNQPQHF. V usage is TRBV27 and J usage is TRBJ1-5; 9 bases agree with TRBD1. The CDR3 runs to 18 residues. From germline, CDR1 is MNHEY and CDR2 SMNVEV (reference sequence). The V segment lost 5 bases and the J segment 1 base; nucleotides outside the gene matches: 12.

This clone came up a few times. V gene TRBV10-2 combines with J gene TRBJ2-5; maybe TRBD2 (5 bases). Trimming removed 4 bases at V and 5 bases at J, with 17 bases between. CDR1 is WSHSY, CDR2 SAAADI, per germline. The CDR3 runs to 15 residues. CDR3 DNA: TGCGCCAGCAGTGGGACTTCATATGGAAGGGAGACCCAGTACTTC. Its translation: CASSGTSYGRETQYF.

The V and J genes are TRBV29-1 and TRBJ2-5; D is possibly TRBD1 (5 bases). CDR1 SQVTM and CDR2 ANQGSEA come from the germline V gene. V shed 4 bases and J shed 4 bases, with 19 bases lying between them. The CDR3 runs to 15 residues. The CDR3 is CSVVEQAVRLETQYF. The CDR3, as DNA: TGCAGCGTTGTTGAACAGGCAGTGAGGTTAGAGACCCAGTACTTC.

The chain links TRBV29-1 to TRBJ2-1; D remains unclear. Trimming stripped 2 bases from V and 8 bases from J, with 7 bases between. The CDR3 loop spans 11 amino acids. CDR1 and CDR2 (germline): SQVTM, ANQGSEA. The DNA for the CDR3 is TGCAGCGTTGAACGTGTGGATGAGCAGTTCTTC. It encodes CSVERVDEQFF.

The V call is TRBV9, the J call TRBJ2-1; D possibly corresponds to TRBD2 (6 bases). V lost 3 bases and J lost 4, with 14 bases in between. CDR1 and CDR2 (germline): SGDLS, YYNGEE. The CDR3 extends over 15 amino acids. CDR3 sequence: CASSAGGTAYNEQFF. CDR3 nucleotides: TGTGCCAGCAGCGCAGGCGGGACGGCGTACAATGAGCAGTTCTTC. The full variable domain, its missing parts supplied by reference TRBV9 and TRBJ2-1, is DSGVTQTPKHLITATGQRVTLRCSPRSGDLSVYWYQQSLDQGLQFLIQYYNGEERAKGNILERFSAQQFPDLHSELNLSSLELGDSALYFCASSAGGTAYNEQFFGPGTRLTVL.

V and J are TRBV20-1 and TRBJ2-7, with D uncertain. Trimming took 7 bases from V and 5 from J, leaving 12 bases between them. The CDR3 length is 11 residues. The germline gives CDR1 DFQATT, CDR2 SNEGSKA (reference sequence). CDR3 coding DNA: TGCAGTGGTAGGGTCTTCAACGAGCAGTACTTC. As protein: CSGRVFNEQYF.

The sample holds one count of this clone. J is TRBJ2-7 and V is TRBV28, with D uncertain. Trimming stripped 4 bases from V and 0 bases from J, with 10 bases between. Germline V CDR1 and CDR2: MDHEN, SYDVKM. The CDR3 extends over 14 amino acids. For the CDR3, the DNA is TGTGCCAGCAGTTCCCCCCCGAGCTCCTACGAGCAGTACTTC. It yields the protein CASSSPPSSYEQYF.

The chain couples TRBV7-2 to TRBJ2-7, with 13 bases matching TRBD2. With 5 bases clipped from V and 4 bases from J, the junction kept 17 bases outside the gene matches. The length of the CDR3 is 19 residues. Per germline, CDR1 SGHTA and CDR2 FQGNSA. The CDR3 region is CASSRRTSGGVTALYEQYF. The CDR3, as DNA: TGTGCCAGCAGCCGACGGACTAGCGGGGGCGTGACAGCCCTTTACGAGCAGTACTTC.

As concerns this clone: Other DNA sequences in this sample translate to the same CDR3. V is TRBV27 and J is TRBJ2-7; the D is unclear. V shed 2 bases and J shed 3 bases, with 8 bases lying between them. The V gene's germline CDR1 is MNHEY and CDR2 SMNVEV (reference sequence). The CDR3 loop spans 13 amino acids. The CDR3 reads CASSLGVGYEQYF. CDR3 in DNA: TGTGCCAGCAGTTTAGGAGTTGGCTACGAGCAGTACTTC.

This chain uses TRBV5-1 with TRBJ2-1; no definite D call. This CDR3 region has 15 residues. Germline V gene data show CDR1 as SGHRS and CDR2 as YFSETQ. V lost 4 bases and J 5 bases, leaving 16 bases between the germline ends. DNA for the CDR3: TGCGCCAGCAGCCCCGAGTTCTTTGGTGACAATGAGCAGTTCTTC. Translation: CASSPEFFGDNEQFF.

The rearrangement links TRBV6-5 to TRBJ2-1; 10 positions agree with TRBD2. The V and J ends lost 2 bases and 5 bases, in that order; junction bases with no gene match: 6. The CDR3 is 16 amino acids. The germline CDR1 and CDR2 sequences are MNHEY and SVGAGI. This CDR3 is CASSYARTSGNNEQFF. The CDR3 coding sequence is TGTGCCAGCAGTTACGCAAGGACTAGCGGTAACAATGAGCAGTTCTTC.

The V gene is TRBV7-8, the J gene TRBJ2-1; 8 positions agree with TRBD1. The CDR3 loop spans 16 amino acids. Germline-derived CDR1 and CDR2 are SGHVS and FQNEAQ. With 4 bases clipped from V and 4 bases from J, the junction kept 9 bases outside the gene matches. CDR3 DNA: TGTGCCAGCAGCTCGCGGACAGGGTCCGGGTACAATGAGCAGTTCTTC. Its protein product is CASSSRTGSGYNEQFF.

The CDR3 here is CASSPQTGAYEQYF. In DNA, the CDR3 is TGTGCCAGCTCACCCCAGACAGGGGCCTACGAGCAGTACTTC. This chain uses TRBV18 with TRBJ2-7, with TRBD1 matching over 8 bases. CDR1 is KGHSH, CDR2 LQKENI, per germline. There are 14 residues in the CDR3. V was pared by 3 bases and J by 2 bases, with 3 bases of the junction left unmatched. Drawing the rest from reference TRBV18 and TRBJ2-7, the complete variable domain is NAGVMQNPRHLVRRRGQEARLRCSPMKGHSHVYWYRQLPEEGLKFMVYLQKENIIDESGMPKERFSAEFPKEGPSILRIQQVVRGDSAAYFCASSPQTGAYEQYFGPGTRLTVT.

The CDR3 loop is CASSSIEPGTGNEQFF. CDR3 DNA: TGTGCCAGCAGCTCAATAGAACCCGGGACTGGCAATGAGCAGTTCTTC. This chain connects TRBV11-3 to TRBJ2-1; TRBD2 is a possible D gene (6 bases). V dropped 4 bases and J dropped 6 bases, with 19 bases sitting between them. This CDR3 is 16 amino acids long. Germline assignment: CDR1 SGHNT and CDR2 YENEEA.

This clone was seen only once. This sequence joins TRBV28 and TRBJ2-2; TRBD2 aligns across 9 bases. J gave up 8 bases and V 4 bases, and 5 bases lay outside the gene matches. CDR3 size: 14 residues. Germline CDR1 MDHEN, CDR2 SYDVKM. The CDR3 DNA reads TGTGCCAGCAGTTCCAGACTAGCGGAGGGGGAGCTGTTTTTT. Its translation: CASSSRLAEGELFF. Based on the CDR3 plus reference TRBV28 and TRBJ2-2, the full variable domain is DVKVTQSSRYLVKRTGEKVFLECVQDMDHENMFWYRQDPGLGLRLIYFSYDVKMKEKGDIPEGYSVSREKKERFSLILESASTNQTSMYLCASSSRLAEGELFFGEGSRLTVL.

The chain has TRBV5-1 and TRBJ2-7; no clear D gene. Per germline, CDR1 SGHRS and CDR2 YFSETQ. V gave up 7 bases and J gave up 3 bases, with 20 bases separating them. This CDR3 is 15 amino acids long. The CDR3 region has the DNA TGCGCCAGCGCCCCAGCACTACCTGAAGGCTACGAGCAGTACTTC. Residues: CASAPALPEGYEQYF. Complete variable domain (other parts from reference TRBV5-1 and TRBJ2-7): KAGVTQTPRYLIKTRGQQVTLSCSPISGHRSVSWYQQTPGQGLQFLFEYFSETQRNKGNFPGRFSGRQFSNSRSEMNVSTLELGDSALYLCASAPALPEGYEQYFGPGTRLTVT.